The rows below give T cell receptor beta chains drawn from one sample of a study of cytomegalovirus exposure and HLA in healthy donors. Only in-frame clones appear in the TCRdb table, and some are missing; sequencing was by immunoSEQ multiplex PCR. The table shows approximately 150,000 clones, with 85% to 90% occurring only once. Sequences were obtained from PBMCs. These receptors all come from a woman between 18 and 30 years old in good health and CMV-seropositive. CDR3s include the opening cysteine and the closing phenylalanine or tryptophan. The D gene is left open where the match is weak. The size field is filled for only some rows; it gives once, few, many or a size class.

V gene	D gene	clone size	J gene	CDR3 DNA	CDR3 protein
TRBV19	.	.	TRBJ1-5	TGTGCCTCCTCCCAGGGGCCGACAGACAATCAGCCCCAGCATTTT	CASSQGPTDNQPQHF
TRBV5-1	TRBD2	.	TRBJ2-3	TGCGCCAGCAGCTTGTCCGGGGACTACACTAGCACAGATACGCAGTATTTT	CASSLSGDYTSTDTQYF
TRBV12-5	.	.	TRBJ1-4	TGTGCTAGTGGTTTGGTATACGATCGAGATGAAAAACTGTTTTTT	CASGLVYDRDEKLFF
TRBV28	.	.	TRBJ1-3	TGTGCCAGCAGTAGGCAGGGGACGGGTGGAAACACCATATATTTT	CASSRQGTGGNTIYF
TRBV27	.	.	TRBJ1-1	TGTGCCAGCAGTTTTATGGGGGGGGACACTGAAGCTTTCTTT	CASSFMGGDTEAFF
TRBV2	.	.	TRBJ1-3	TGTGCCAGCAGTGAATATGTCAGGGGATACGGAAACACCATATATTTT	CASSEYVRGYGNTIYF
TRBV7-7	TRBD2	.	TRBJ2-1	TGTGCCAGCAGCGAGAGCGGGAGGGCAAATAATGAGCAGTTCTTC	CASSESGRANNEQFF
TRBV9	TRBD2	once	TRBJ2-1	TGTGCCAGCAGCCAAACTAGCGGCAACAATGAGCAGTTCTTC	CASSQTSGNNEQFF
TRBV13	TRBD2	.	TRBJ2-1	TGTGCCAGCAGCTTTTTGACTAGCGGAGGCTCCTACAATGAGCAGTTCTTC	CASSFLTSGGSYNEQFF
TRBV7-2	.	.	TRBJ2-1	TGTGCCAGCCGTTTGTCCAATGAGCAGTTCTTC	CASRLSNEQFF
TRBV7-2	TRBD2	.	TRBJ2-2	TGTGCCAGCAGCCGGACTAGCGGTTACACCGGGGAGCTGTTTTTT	CASSRTSGYTGELFF
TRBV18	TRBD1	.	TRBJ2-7	TGTGCCAGCTCACCCCGGACAGGGGTTGGCTACGAGCAGTACTTC	CASSPRTGVGYEQYF
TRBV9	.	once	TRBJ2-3	TGTGCCAGCAGCGTAGGGATCACTAGTAGCACAGATACGCAGTATTTT	CASSVGITSSTDTQYF
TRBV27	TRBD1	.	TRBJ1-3	TGTGCCAGCAGTTTCCAGGGGGGCTCTGGAAACACCATATATTTT	CASSFQGGSGNTIYF
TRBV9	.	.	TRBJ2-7	TGTGCCAGCAGCGTAGCAGTAGGGGTCGTCTACGAGCAGTACTTC	CASSVAVGVVYEQYF
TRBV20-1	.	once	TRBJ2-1	TGCAGTATGTCAGGTTACAATGAGCAGTTCTTC	CSMSGYNEQFF
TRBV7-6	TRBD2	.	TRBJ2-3	TGTGCCAGCAGCTTGAGCGGGAGGGGAACTAACACAGATACGCAGTATTTT	CASSLSGRGTNTDTQYF
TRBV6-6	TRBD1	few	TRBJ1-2	TGTGCCAGCCGATTCCTGGACAGGGAGGATGAGGGCTACACCTTC	CASRFLDREDEGYTF
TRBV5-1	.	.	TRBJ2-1	TGCGCCAGCAGCTTGTATGACAGGCAGGATGAGCAGTTCTTC	CASSLYDRQDEQFF
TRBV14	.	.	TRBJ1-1	TGTGCCAGCAGCCAACTTGGACTGGCTGAAGCTTTCTTT	CASSQLGLAEAFF
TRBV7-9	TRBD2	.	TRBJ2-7	TGTGCCAGCAGCGTAGGACTAGATAGCTCCTACGAGCAGTACTTC	CASSVGLDSSYEQYF
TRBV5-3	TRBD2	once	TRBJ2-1	TGTGCCAGAAGCTTGGGATACGCGGGAGGGCCTTATGAGCAGTTCTTC	CARSLGYAGGPYEQFF
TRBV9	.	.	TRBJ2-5	TGTGCCAGCAGCGTAGTGGGAGGGAGGGGGCAAGAGACCCAGTACTTC	CASSVVGGRGQETQYF
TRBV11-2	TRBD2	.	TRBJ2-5	TGTGCCAGCAGTCTTGGACTAGAAGAGACCCAGTACTTC	CASSLGLEETQYF
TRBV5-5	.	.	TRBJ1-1	TGTGCCAGCAGCTTTATCGGGGGGAACACTGAAGCTTTCTTT	CASSFIGGNTEAFF
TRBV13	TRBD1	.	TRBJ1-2	TGTGCCAGCAGCTTAGTAACAGGGGCTAACTATGGCTACACCTTC	CASSLVTGANYGYTF
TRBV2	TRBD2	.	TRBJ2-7	TGTGCCAGCAGTGACTTACTAGCGGGAGGCCGCTTCTTC	CASSDLLAGGRFF
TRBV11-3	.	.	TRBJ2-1	TGTGCCAGCAGCTCCACCTCGGAGGGGCAGTTCTTC	CASSSTSEGQFF
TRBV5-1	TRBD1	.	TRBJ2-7	TGCGCCAGCAGCTGGGTAGGGGGGACAGGGACCTACGAGCAGTACTTC	CASSWVGGTGTYEQYF
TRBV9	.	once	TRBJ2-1	TGTGCCAGCAGCGTATCCCTAGCCTTGAACAATGAGCAGTTCTTC	CASSVSLALNNEQFF
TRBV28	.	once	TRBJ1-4	TGTGCCAGCGTGGAGGGAGGGAATGAAAAACTGTTTTTT	CASVEGGNEKLFF
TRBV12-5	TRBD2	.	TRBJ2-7	TGTGCTAGTGGTTTGGCCATCGGGACTAGCATAACCTACGAGCAGTACTTC	CASGLAIGTSITYEQYF
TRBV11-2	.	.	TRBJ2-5	TGTGCCAGCAGCTTAGATCCCCAATCCCCCGGGACCCAGTACTTC	CASSLDPQSPGTQYF
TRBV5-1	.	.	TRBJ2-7	TGCGCCAGCAGCTTAGTTATGGGACTGGGCTACGAGCAGTACTTC	CASSLVMGLGYEQYF
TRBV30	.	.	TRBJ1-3	TGTGCCTGGACCCACAGTGCCGGAAACACCATATATTTT	CAWTHSAGNTIYF
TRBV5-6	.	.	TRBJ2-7	TGTGCCAGCAGAACTCCCGGGACTGAATACGAGCAGTACTTC	CASRTPGTEYEQYF
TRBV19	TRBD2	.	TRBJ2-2	TGTGCCAGTAGTCAGACTAGCGCGCGCACCGGGGAGCTGTTTTTT	CASSQTSARTGELFF
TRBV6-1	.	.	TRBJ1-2	TGTGCCAGCAGCGGACTTAACTATGGCTACACCTTC	CASSGLNYGYTF
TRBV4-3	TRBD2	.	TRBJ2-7	TGCGCCAGCAGCCAGGGACTAGCCTCCTACGAGCAGTACTTC	CASSQGLASYEQYF
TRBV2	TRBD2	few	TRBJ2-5	TGTGCCAGCGGATCGGGAGGATTATCGGAGACCCAGTACTTC	CASGSGGLSETQYF
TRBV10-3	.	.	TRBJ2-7	TGTGCCATCAGTAGCGGGTCGAGCTCCTACGAGCAGTACTTC	CAISSGSSSYEQYF
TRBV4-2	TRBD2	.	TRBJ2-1	TGTGCCAGCAGCCAGTTCTCAGCTAGCGGGACCCGCCCGGGCAATGAGCAGTTCTTC	CASSQFSASGTRPGNEQFF
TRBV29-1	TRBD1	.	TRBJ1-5	TGCAGCGTCCTAATGGGACAGGGGGCGACGTACCCCCAGCATTTT	CSVLMGQGATYPQHF
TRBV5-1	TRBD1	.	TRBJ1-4	TGCGCCAGCAGCGCTGACCAGGGGGCAACTAATGAAAAACTGTTTTTT	CASSADQGATNEKLFF
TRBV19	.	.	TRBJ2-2	TGTGCCAGTAGTAAGGAGGCCAGCTACACCGGGGAGCTGTTTTTT	CASSKEASYTGELFF
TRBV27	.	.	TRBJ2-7	TGTGCCAGCAGTTTATCCCCGGGCGGGGTCTACGAGCAGTACTTC	CASSLSPGGVYEQYF
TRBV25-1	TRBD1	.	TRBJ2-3	TGTGCCAGCAGACCAGGGGGCATCCAATTCACAGATACGCAGTATTTT	CASRPGGIQFTDTQYF
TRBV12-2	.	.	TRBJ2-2	TGTGCAAGTCACCTCACGGGGACATCTAACACCGGGGAGCTGTTTTTT	CASHLTGTSNTGELFF
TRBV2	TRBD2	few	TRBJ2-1	TGTGCCAGCAGTGAACTAGCGGGTGGCTCCGAGCAGTTCTTC	CASSELAGGSEQFF
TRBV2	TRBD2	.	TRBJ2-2	TGTGCCAGCAAACTAGCGGTAGGGGACACCGGGGAGCTGTTTTTT	CASKLAVGDTGELFF
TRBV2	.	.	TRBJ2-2	TGTGCCAGCAGCCGGGACTCGTATTACACCGGGGAGCTGTTTTTT	CASSRDSYYTGELFF
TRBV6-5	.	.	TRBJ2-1	TGTGCCAGCAGTTACGGTACCATCCCGAATGGCGAGCAGTTCTTC	CASSYGTIPNGEQFF
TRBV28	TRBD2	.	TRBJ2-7	TGTGCCAGCAGAGCAATAGCGGGAGAGAGTTACGAGCAGTACTTC	CASRAIAGESYEQYF
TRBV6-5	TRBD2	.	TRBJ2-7	TGTGCCAGCAGTTTTAGCGGGAGCTACGAGCAGTACTTC	CASSFSGSYEQYF